Shown below are 27 T cell receptor beta chains from a single sample sequenced in a study of cytomegalovirus exposure and HLA in healthy donors. Use of 60 Vbeta and 13 Jbeta primers characterized the PCR. Assay used: immunoSEQ multiplex PCR; TCRdb lists only in-frame clones, some missing. The sample contains about 80,000 clones, roughly 80% of which appear only once. Sequencing was carried out using PBMCs. The receptors stem from a woman in her forties in good health and CMV-seropositive.

The chain couples TRBV9 to TRBJ2-3; 7 positions match TRBD2. V lost 4 bases to trimming and J lost 0 bases; unmatched junction nucleotides: 8. Germline assignment: CDR1 SGDLS and CDR2 YYNGEE. The CDR3 spans 16 residues. The CDR3 coding sequence is TGTGCCAGCAGCCCAAGCCCCGGGGGGAGCACAGATACGCAGTATTTT. Residues: CASSPSPGGSTDTQYF.

The chain joins TRBV30 to TRBJ1-2, with TRBD1 identical over 8 bases. Germline V gene lookup returns CDR1 GTSNPN and CDR2 SVGIG (reference sequence). The CDR3 consists of 12 residues. The ends lost 7 bases at V and 8 bases at J; junction bases unmatched: 9. CDR3 region: CASKDRVGGYTF. In DNA form, the CDR3 reads TGTGCCTCCAAGGACAGGGTCGGAGGCTACACCTTC.

The chain links TRBV15 to TRBJ2-1; no reliable D call. V lost 5 bases and J lost 8, with 25 bases in between. This CDR3 region has 17 residues. Germline V gene lookup returns CDR1 LNHNV and CDR2 YYDKDF (reference sequence). The CDR3 is CATSLHRLLGDRDEQFF. In DNA, the CDR3 is TGTGCCACCAGCCTCCATCGGCTCTTAGGAGATCGGGATGAGCAGTTCTTC.

The V gene is TRBV30, the J gene TRBJ2-7; D unclear. Deletions cut 3 bases from V and 4 bases from J, with 10 bases between. The germline gives CDR1 GTSNPN, CDR2 SVGIG (reference sequence). The CDR3 length is 12 residues. CDR3 region: CAWRGRSYEQYF. The CDR3 DNA reads TGTGCCTGGAGGGGCAGGTCGTACGAGCAGTACTTC.

The V and J genes are TRBV5-4 and TRBJ2-7, with 11 bases identical to TRBD1. This CDR3 comprises 14 residues. Trimming cost V 5 bases and J 2 bases; bases outside gene matches: 3. Looked up from germline, CDR1 is SGHNT and CDR2 is YYREEE (reference sequence). CDR3 loop: CASSRGQGAYEQYF. Written as DNA, the CDR3 is TGTGCCAGCAGTAGGGGACAGGGGGCCTACGAGCAGTACTTC.

V gene TRBV7-8 combines with J gene TRBJ1-1; perhaps TRBD1 as D (5 bases). This CDR3 comprises 15 residues. CDR1 and CDR2 (germline): SGHVS, FQNEAQ. V lost 0 bases to trimming and J lost 4 bases, with 12 bases between them. CDR3 in amino acids: CASSLAGRVGTEAFF. CDR3 nucleotide sequence: TGTGCCAGCAGCTTAGCCGGCAGGGTAGGCACTGAAGCTTTCTTT.

A remark on this clone: Its ends do not fully match the called genes, so a read error is possible. The rearrangement uses TRBV30 and TRBJ2-1, with D maybe TRBD2 (5 bases). Germline CDR1 GTSNPN, CDR2 SVGIG (reference sequence). The CDR3 covers 15 residues. Here the CDR3 reads CARRHSAELYNEQFF. CDR3 DNA sequence: TGTGCCCGGAGACACTCAGCGGAGCTCTACAATGAGCAGTTCTTC.

This rearrangement joins TRBV25-1 to TRBJ1-2; maybe TRBD1 (5 bases). Germline V gene sequence: CDR1 MGHDK, CDR2 SYGVNS. With 4 bases removed from V and 5 bases from J, the gap between germline ends came to 14 bases. The CDR3 loop spans 14 amino acids. For the CDR3, the DNA is TGTGCCAGCAGTGGAGTCGGGGGAGAATATGGCTACACCTTC. Its translation is CASSGVGGEYGYTF.

This clone was detected a few times. J is TRBJ1-1 and V is TRBV28; perhaps TRBD1 as D (6 bases). The V end was cut by 3 bases, the J end by 3 bases, with 8 bases between. This CDR3 region has 13 residues. Germline CDR1 MDHEN, CDR2 SYDVKM. CDR3 in amino acids: CASSLTGDTEAFF. DNA for the CDR3: TGTGCCAGCAGTTTGACAGGTGACACTGAAGCTTTCTTT.

The gene calls are TRBV28 and TRBJ2-7; 8 nucleotides align to TRBD1. The CDR3 sequence is 15 residues long. The germline V gene has CDR1 MDHEN and CDR2 SYDVKM. J gave up 3 bases and V 3 bases, and 7 bases lay outside the gene matches. The CDR3 loop is CASSLDRVQGYEQYF. The CDR3 nucleotides are TGTGCCAGCAGTTTGGACAGGGTTCAAGGCTACGAGCAGTACTTC.

The gene calls are TRBV28 and TRBJ2-4, with 8 nucleotides matching TRBD1. In germline, CDR1 is MDHEN, CDR2 SYDVKM. V was clipped by 3 bases and J by 5 bases; unmatched bases: 6. CDR3 length: 15 amino acids. In DNA, the CDR3 is TGTGCCAGCAGTTTTCAACCAGGGGGCCAAAACATTCAGTACTTC. Residues: CASSFQPGGQNIQYF.

V and J are TRBV6-5 and TRBJ2-7, with a weak D call TRBD1 (6 bases). V was shortened by 2 bases and J by 2 bases, with 7 bases between the two germline ends. This CDR3 has 13 residues. CDR1 MNHEY and CDR2 SVGAGI come from the germline V gene. As DNA, the CDR3 is TGTGCCAGCAGTTACGGACAGACCTACGAGCAGTACTTC. Protein: CASSYGQTYEQYF.

The V gene is TRBV6-7, the J gene TRBJ2-5; no definite D call. TRBV6-7 is an ORF; its function is uncertain. The V and J ends lost 2 bases and 4 bases respectively, with 8 bases between them. This CDR3 is 13 amino acids long. DNA for the CDR3: TGTGCCAGCAGTTACGCGCATGGAGAGACCCAGTACTTC. Its translation is CASSYAHGETQYF.

This clone was detected only a few times. J is TRBJ2-7 and V is TRBV11-3, with 9 bases lining up with TRBD1. V lost 1 base, J lost 5 bases, and 0 bases stayed unmatched. The CDR3 extends over 13 amino acids. Germline V gene sequence: CDR1 SGHNT, CDR2 YENEEA. CDR3 residues: CASSLGTGDEQYF. CDR3 coding DNA: TGTGCCAGCAGCTTAGGGACAGGGGACGAGCAGTACTTC.

The rearrangement uses TRBV2 and TRBJ1-1; the match to TRBD1 covers 8 bases. The CDR3 totals 15 residues. Germline V lookup: CDR1 SNHLY, CDR2 FYNNEI. V trimming: 5 bases; J trimming: 2 bases; junction bases outside the gene matches: 7. The CDR3 protein is CASSNPGQVNTEAFF. Written as DNA, the CDR3 is TGTGCCAGCAGTAACCCGGGACAGGTAAACACTGAAGCTTTCTTT.

This CDR3 reads CSVARGLNTEAFF. Written as DNA, the CDR3 is TGCAGCGTTGCAAGGGGGCTGAACACTGAAGCTTTCTTT. The V gene is TRBV29-1, the J gene TRBJ1-1; TRBD1 agrees at 7 bases. V shed 4 bases and J 0 bases; nucleotides not matched to a gene: 2. The CDR3 extends over 13 amino acids. Germline CDR1 and CDR2: SQVTM and ANQGSEA.

The V and J genes are TRBV4-2 and TRBJ2-1; possibly TRBD2 for D (6 bases). The CDR3 length is 17 residues. Between the trimmed V and J ends, which lost 5 bases and 4 bases, there was a span of 21 bases. Germline V gene sequence: CDR1 LGHNA, CDR2 YNFKEQ. Written as DNA, the CDR3 is TGTGCCAGCAGCTCGGGCTACGGGGGAGGCGGGTACAATGAGCAGTTCTTC. Encoded protein: CASSSGYGGGGYNEQFF.

V usage is TRBV7-6 and J usage is TRBJ1-3, with D possibly being TRBD1 (6 bases). This CDR3 is built from 12 residues. Germline CDR1 SGHVS, CDR2 FNYEAQ. Between the trimmed V and J ends, which lost 5 bases and 11 bases, there was a span of 13 bases. This chain's CDR3 is CASSTQGVPIYF. The CDR3 DNA is TGTGCCAGCAGCACACAGGGAGTTCCCATATATTTT.

The CDR3 bases are TGTGCCAGTACCTCCCGGGCTAGCGGGTCACGCAATGAGCAGTTCTTC. Its translation is CASTSRASGSRNEQFF. This rearrangement joins TRBV19 to TRBJ2-1; 8 bases agree with TRBD2. CDR3 size: 16 residues. V shed 7 bases and J 6 bases; nucleotides not matched to a gene: 14. Germline CDR1 is LNHDA and CDR2 is SQIVND (reference sequence).

The rearrangement joins TRBV4-2 to TRBJ1-5; the D gene is possibly TRBD1 (5 bases). Germline V gene data show CDR1 as LGHNA and CDR2 as YNFKEQ. V was pared by 0 bases and J by 1 base, with 10 bases between. The CDR3 length is 16 residues. The CDR3, as DNA: TGTGCCAGCAGCCAAGATCGGGGGATGAGCAATCAGCCCCAGCATTTT. Protein sequence: CASSQDRGMSNQPQHF.

The genes are TRBV29-1 and TRBJ1-1, with D possibly matching TRBD1 (5 bases). Germline V CDR1 and CDR2: SQVTM, ANQGSEA. The CDR3 length is 10 residues. Written as DNA, the CDR3 is TGCGGGGCCTTCAACACTGAAGCTTTCTTT. This sequence encodes CGAFNTEAFF. The full variable domain, in which reference TRBV29-1 and TRBJ1-1 provide the parts outside the CDR3, is SAVISQKPSRDICQRGTSLTIQCQVDSQVTMMFWYRQQPGQSLTLIATANQGSEATYESGFVIDKFPISRPNLTFSTLTVSNMSPEDSSIYLCGAFNTEAFFGQGTRLTVV.

The V call is TRBV27, the J call TRBJ1-5, with D unclear. V gave up 5 bases and J gave up 0 bases, with 11 bases separating them. CDR3 size: 15 residues. Germline loops: CDR1 MNHEY, CDR2 SMNVEV (reference sequence). Written as DNA, the CDR3 is TGTGCCAGCAGTCCCCAGACTTTTAGCAATCAGCCCCAGCATTTT. Its translation is CASSPQTFSNQPQHF.

The V gene is TRBV5-6, the J gene TRBJ2-1; TRBD2 aligns across 11 bases. Germline assignment: CDR1 SGHDT and CDR2 YYEEEE. This CDR3 is 18 amino acids long. V shed 3 bases, J shed 6 bases, and the junction held 14 bases outside the gene matches. The CDR3 here is CASSSLHRLAGQGNEQFF. In nucleotides, the CDR3 is TGTGCCAGCAGCTCCCTTCACCGACTAGCGGGACAGGGCAATGAGCAGTTCTTC.

This CDR3 reads CASSWTSGAEQFF. CDR3 nucleotides: TGTGCCAGCAGCTGGACTAGCGGGGCGGAGCAGTTCTTC. The chain links TRBV5-8 to TRBJ2-1; 12 bases map to TRBD2. V lost 3 bases, J lost 10 bases, and 2 bases stayed unmatched. Per the germline V gene, CDR1 is SGHTS and CDR2 is YDEGEE. This CDR3 region has 13 residues.

The gene calls are TRBV4-1 and TRBJ2-1; TRBD2 aligns across 7 bases. Germline values: CDR1 MGHRA, CDR2 YSYEKL. There are 16 residues in the CDR3. The J segment lost 3 bases and the V segment lost 0 bases, leaving 5 bases of the junction unmatched. CDR3 residues: CASSQERRGSYNEQFF. DNA of the CDR3: TGCGCCAGCAGCCAAGAAAGGCGGGGGAGCTACAATGAGCAGTTCTTC.

The chain uses TRBV7-9 and TRBJ1-1; 10 bases are shared with TRBD1. Germline values: CDR1 SEHNR, CDR2 FQNEAQ (reference sequence). V shed 5 bases and J 3 bases; nucleotides not matched to a gene: 6. This CDR3 spans 15 amino acids. The CDR3, as DNA: TGTGCCAGCAGCCCAAGGGGGACAGGGGACACTGAAGCTTTCTTT. Translating it yields CASSPRGTGDTEAFF.

The chain recombines TRBV7-8 with TRBJ1-1; unclear D gene. The CDR3 runs 14 residues. V was shortened by 5 bases and J by 1 base, with 11 bases between the two germline ends. CDR1 SGHVS and CDR2 FQNEAQ come from the germline V gene. The DNA for the CDR3 is TGTGCCAGCAGCCCGTTTTCAGGGAACACTGAAGCTTTCTTT. Protein: CASSPFSGNTEAFF.